This T cell receptor beta chain was identified in a study of cytomegalovirus exposure and HLA in healthy donors. At the level of the study: About 179 million T cells yielded 100 million or so unique TCR beta sequences in earlier analysis. General study results and limits: The study had only CMV serostatus as immune exposure information. TCR beta chain V- and J-gene trimming was linked, in a later analysis, to a missense variant in DCLRE1C.

Worth noting for this clone: What it binds is unknown.

13 Jbeta primers and 60 Vbeta primers were used for the PCR. Libraries were prepared by immunoSEQ multiplex PCR; TCRdb keeps only in-frame clonotypes and omits some of them. The repertoire holds around 190,000 clones, 79% seen once, with around 0.74% in the top ten. The CDR3 runs to 16 residues. Germline loops: CDR1 SEHNR, CDR2 FQNEAQ (reference sequence). V gave up 5 bases and J gave up 3 bases; unmatched junction bases: 4. The sample taken for sequencing was PBMCs. The sequence was collected from a woman between 40 and 50 years old in good health and CMV-seronegative. V and J are TRBV7-9 and TRBJ2-2; TRBD2 aligns across 12 bases. The chain's CDR3 is CASSPLAGGYTGELFF. The CDR3 nucleotides read TGTGCCAGCAGCCCACTAGCGGGGGGTTACACCGGGGAGCTGTTTTTT.